A single TCR beta chain is shown here with its context. Its antigen is not identified. V was pared by 7 bases and J by 4 bases, with 16 bases between. CDR3 length: 14 amino acids. Germline V gives CDR1 MNHNS, CDR2 SASEGT. The data stem from a study of cytomegalovirus exposure and HLA in healthy donors. Study-wide points: A later analysis showed HLA-associated TCR beta chains outstripping equally common others in clonal expansion. Sequencing likely generated an artifact that appeared as a cluster of highly shared sequence variants.

Each donor was nominally healthy when sampled (though unrecorded immune exposures were likely). The PCR employed 60 Vbeta primers together with 13 Jbeta primers. TCRdb's table, derived via immunoSEQ multiplex PCR, lists solely in-frame clones and lacks some. The sample contains about 130,000 clones, approximately 78% of which appear only once. The chain joins TRBV6-1 to TRBJ1-1; D gene unclear. The origin of this receptor is a woman aged 50 to 60 in good health and CMV-seropositive. The sequencing sample was made of PBMCs. CDR3: CASILTSMSTEAFF. The CDR3 bases are TGTGCCAGCATTCTCACCTCCATGAGCACTGAAGCTTTCTTT.